This T cell receptor beta chain was identified in a study of cytotoxic CD8 clonotypes in ibrutinib-treated CLL. Whole-study context: In all, more than ten patients were relapsed/refractory, about 15 were treatment-naive and about 18 were IGHV unmutated. Study findings and constraints: Clonality increased with ibrutinib response but returned toward baseline at progression. Public clonotypes proved infrequent, and on treatment they shrank or remained steady.

Cryopreserved PBMCs supplied around 1.8 micrograms of genomic DNA for TCR beta libraries. The table came from immunoSEQ multiplex PCR; TCRdb's copy has only in-frame clones and leaves some out. The table includes about 84,000 clones, just over 85% detected once. This CDR3 has 14 amino acids. Germline V gene sequence: CDR1 SGHTS, CDR2 YDEGEE. With 4 bases removed from V and 2 bases from J, the gap between germline ends came to 13 bases. Worth noting for this clone: What it binds is not known.

The sequenced sample was PBMCs, obtained before ibrutinib treatment. V and J are TRBV5-8 and TRBJ2-7, with D possibly being TRBD1 (7 bases). This sequence was found in a human donor with chronic lymphocytic leukemia. Here the CDR3 reads CASSAQGGPYEQYF. CDR3 in DNA: TGTGCCAGCAGCGCGCAGGGGGGACCCTACGAGCAGTACTTC. Together with reference TRBV5-8 and TRBJ2-7, the CDR3 gives the full variable domain: EAGVTQSPTHLIKTRGQQATLRCSPISGHTSVYWYQQALGLGLQFLLWYDEGEERNRGNFPPRFSGRQFPNYSSELNVNALELEDSALYLCASSAQGGPYEQYFGPGTRLTVT.